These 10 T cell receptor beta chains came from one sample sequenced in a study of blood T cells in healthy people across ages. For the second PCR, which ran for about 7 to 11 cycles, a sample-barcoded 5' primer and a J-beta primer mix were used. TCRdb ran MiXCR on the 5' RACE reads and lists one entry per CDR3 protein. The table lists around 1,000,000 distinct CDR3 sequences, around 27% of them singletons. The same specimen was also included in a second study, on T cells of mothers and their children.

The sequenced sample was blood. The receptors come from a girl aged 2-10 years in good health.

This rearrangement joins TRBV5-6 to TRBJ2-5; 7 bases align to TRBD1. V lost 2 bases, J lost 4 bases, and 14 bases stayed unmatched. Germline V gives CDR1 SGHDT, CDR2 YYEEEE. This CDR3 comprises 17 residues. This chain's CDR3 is CASSLGAIRGQRETQYF. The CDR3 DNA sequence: TGTGCCAGCAGCTTAGGGGCTATTAGGGGACAGCGAGAGACCCAGTACTTC.

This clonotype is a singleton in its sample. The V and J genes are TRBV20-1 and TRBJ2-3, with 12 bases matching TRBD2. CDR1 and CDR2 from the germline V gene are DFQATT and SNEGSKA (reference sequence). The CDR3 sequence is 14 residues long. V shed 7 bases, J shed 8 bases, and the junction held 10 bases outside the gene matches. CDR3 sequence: CSGGLAGSPGTQYF. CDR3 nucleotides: TGCAGTGGGGGACTAGCGGGTTCCCCAGGTACGCAGTATTTT.

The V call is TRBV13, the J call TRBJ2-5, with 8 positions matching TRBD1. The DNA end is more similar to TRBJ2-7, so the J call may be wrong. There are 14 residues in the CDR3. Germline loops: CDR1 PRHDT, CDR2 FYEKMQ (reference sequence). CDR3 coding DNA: TGTGCCAGCAGGCCCCGGACAGGGAGGAACGAGCAGTACTTC. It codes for CASRPRTGRNEQYF.

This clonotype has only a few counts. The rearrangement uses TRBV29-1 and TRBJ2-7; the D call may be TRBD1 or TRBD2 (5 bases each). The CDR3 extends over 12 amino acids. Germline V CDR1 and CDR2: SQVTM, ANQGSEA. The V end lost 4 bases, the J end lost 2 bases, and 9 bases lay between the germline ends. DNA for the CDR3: TGCAGCGTTGTGAGGGGCCCCTACGAGCAGTACTTC. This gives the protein CSVVRGPYEQYF.

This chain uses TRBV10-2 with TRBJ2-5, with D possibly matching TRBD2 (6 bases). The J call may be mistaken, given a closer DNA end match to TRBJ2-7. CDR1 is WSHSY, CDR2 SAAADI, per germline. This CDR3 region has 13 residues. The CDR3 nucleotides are TGCGCCAGCAGCCGGGACTTGCGCTACGAGCAGTACTTC. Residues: CASSRDLRYEQYF.

The CDR3 is CASSPGRVSTDTQYF. Written as DNA, the CDR3 is TGTGCCAGCAGCCCGGGACGGGTTAGCACAGATACGCAGTATTTT. This chain links TRBV7-2 with TRBJ2-3; D tentatively fits TRBD1 or TRBD2 (5 bases each). The germline V gene encodes CDR1 SGHTA and CDR2 FQGNSA. Trimming took off 5 bases at V and 0 bases at J, with 12 bases between the two ends. The CDR3 has 15 amino acids. The complete variable domain, with remaining parts taken from reference TRBV7-2 and TRBJ2-3, reads GAGVSQSPSNKVTEKGKDVELRCDPISGHTALYWYRQSLGQGLEFLIYFQGNSAPDKSGLPSDRFSAERTGGSVSTLTIQRTQQEDSAVYLCASSPGRVSTDTQYFGPGTRLTVL.

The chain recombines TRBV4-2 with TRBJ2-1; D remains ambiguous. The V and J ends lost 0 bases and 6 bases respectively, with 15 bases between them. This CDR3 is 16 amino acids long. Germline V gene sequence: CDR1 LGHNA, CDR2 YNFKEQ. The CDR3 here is CASSQESRVISNEQFF. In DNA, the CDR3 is TGTGCCAGCAGCCAAGAAAGTAGGGTAATTTCCAATGAGCAGTTCTTC.

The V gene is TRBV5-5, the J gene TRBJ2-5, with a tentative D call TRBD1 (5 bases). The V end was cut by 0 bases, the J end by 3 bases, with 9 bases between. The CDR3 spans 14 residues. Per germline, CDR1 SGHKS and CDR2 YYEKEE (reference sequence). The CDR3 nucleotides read TGTGCCAGCAGCTTGGCGACAGTTGAAGAGACCCAGTACTTC. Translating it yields CASSLATVEETQYF.

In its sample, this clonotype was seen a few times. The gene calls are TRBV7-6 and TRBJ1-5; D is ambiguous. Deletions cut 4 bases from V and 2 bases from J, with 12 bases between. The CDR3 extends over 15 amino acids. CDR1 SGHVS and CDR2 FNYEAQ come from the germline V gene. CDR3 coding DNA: TGTGCCAGCAGCTCCTCGGAGCGAGGCAATCAGCCCCAGCATTTT. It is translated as CASSSSERGNQPQHF.

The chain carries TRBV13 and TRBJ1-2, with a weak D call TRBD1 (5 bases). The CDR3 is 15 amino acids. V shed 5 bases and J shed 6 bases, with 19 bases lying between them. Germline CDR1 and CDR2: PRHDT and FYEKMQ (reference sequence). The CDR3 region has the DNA TGTGCCAGCAGCCCACAGGATCCTGGGAGTAATGGCTACACCTTC. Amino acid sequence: CASSPQDPGSNGYTF.